This T cell receptor (beta chain) originates from a study of cytomegalovirus exposure and HLA in healthy donors. Broader study findings: CMV serostatus was the sole immune exposure data available.

This PCR relied on a set of 60 Vbeta primers and 13 Jbeta primers. Assay: immunoSEQ multiplex PCR; the TCRdb copy retains only in-frame clones and omits some. The sample lists 110,000 to 150,000 clones, 60% to 80% seen once, with 1.7% in the top ten. This CDR3 has 15 amino acids. Germline V gene data show CDR1 as SNHLY and CDR2 as FYNNEI. V gave up 5 bases and J gave up 7 bases, with 17 bases separating them. Turning to this clone: Antigen: not known.

The V gene is TRBV2, the J gene TRBJ1-4; TRBD1 is a possible D gene (6 bases). This clonotype originated in a woman aged 25-40 years in good health and CMV-seronegative. Sequenced material: PBMCs. This CDR3 is CASSIQDRGGEKLFF. For the CDR3, the DNA is TGTGCCAGCAGTATACAGGACAGAGGTGGTGAAAAACTGTTTTTT. Full variable domain (outside the CDR3, taken from reference TRBV2 and TRBJ1-4): EPEVTQTPSHQVTQMGQEVILRCVPISNHLYFYWYRQILGQKVEFLVSFYNNEISEKSEIFDDQFSVERPDGSNFTLKIRSTKLEDSAMYFCASSIQDRGGEKLFFGSGTQLSVL.